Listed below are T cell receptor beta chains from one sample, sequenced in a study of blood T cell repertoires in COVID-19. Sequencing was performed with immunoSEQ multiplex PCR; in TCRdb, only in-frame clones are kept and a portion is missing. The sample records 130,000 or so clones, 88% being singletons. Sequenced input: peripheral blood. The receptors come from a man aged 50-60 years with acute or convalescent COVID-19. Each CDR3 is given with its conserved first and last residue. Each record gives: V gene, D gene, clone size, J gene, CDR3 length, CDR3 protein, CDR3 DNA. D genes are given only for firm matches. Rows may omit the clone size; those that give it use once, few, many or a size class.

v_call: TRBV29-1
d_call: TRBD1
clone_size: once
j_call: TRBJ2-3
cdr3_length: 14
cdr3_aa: CSGTDRSGWNTQYF
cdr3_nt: TGCAGCGGAACGGACAGGAGTGGATGGAATACGCAGTATTTT

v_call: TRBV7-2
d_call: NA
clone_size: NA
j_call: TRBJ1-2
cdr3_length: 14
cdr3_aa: CASSLYQGVSGYTF
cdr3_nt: TGTGCCAGCAGCTTATATCAAGGGGTGTCGGGCTACACCTTC

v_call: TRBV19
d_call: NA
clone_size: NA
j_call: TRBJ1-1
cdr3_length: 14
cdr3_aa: CASTKIIANTEAFF
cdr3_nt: TGTGCCAGTACTAAAATTATAGCGAACACTGAAGCTTTCTTT

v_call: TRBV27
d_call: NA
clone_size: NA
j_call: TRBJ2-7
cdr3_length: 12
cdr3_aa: CASSAGPYEQYF
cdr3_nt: TGTGCCAGCAGTGCAGGCCCCTACGAGCAGTACTTC

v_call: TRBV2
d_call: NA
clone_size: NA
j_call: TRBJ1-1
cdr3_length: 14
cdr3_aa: CASSGTAERAEAFF
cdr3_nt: TGTGCCAGCAGCGGGACTGCTGAACGGGCTGAAGCTTTCTTT

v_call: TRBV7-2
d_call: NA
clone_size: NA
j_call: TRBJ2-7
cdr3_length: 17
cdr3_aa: CASSLEGNRVSFYEQYF
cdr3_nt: TGTGCCAGCAGCTTAGAGGGTAACAGGGTCAGCTTTTACGAGCAGTACTTC

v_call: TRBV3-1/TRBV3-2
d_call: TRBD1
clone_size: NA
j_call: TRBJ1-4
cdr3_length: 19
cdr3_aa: CASSQEATGQGARWEKLFF
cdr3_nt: TGTGCCAGCAGCCAAGAGGCTACGGGACAGGGGGCGCGTTGGGAAAAACTGTTTTTT

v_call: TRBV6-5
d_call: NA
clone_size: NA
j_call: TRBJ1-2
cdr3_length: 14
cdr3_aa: CASSGQTMNYGYTF
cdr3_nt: TGTGCCAGCAGCGGACAGACGATGAACTATGGCTACACCTTC

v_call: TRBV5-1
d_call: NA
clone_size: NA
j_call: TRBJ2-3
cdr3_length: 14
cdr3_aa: CASSSDRPTDTQYF
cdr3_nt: TGCGCCAGCAGCTCGGACAGACCCACAGATACGCAGTATTTT

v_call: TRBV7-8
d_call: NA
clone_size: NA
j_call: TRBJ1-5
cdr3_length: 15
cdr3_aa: CASSLDGRNNQPQHF
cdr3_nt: TGTGCCAGCAGCTTAGACGGGAGGAACAATCAGCCCCAGCATTTT

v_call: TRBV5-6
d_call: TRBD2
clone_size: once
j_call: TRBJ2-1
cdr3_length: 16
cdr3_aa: CASSFRRGGSYNEQFF
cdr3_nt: TGTGCCAGCAGCTTTCGGCGGGGGGGATCCTACAATGAGCAGTTCTTC

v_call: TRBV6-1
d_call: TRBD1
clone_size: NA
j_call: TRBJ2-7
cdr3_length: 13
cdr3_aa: CASDRDRESEQYF
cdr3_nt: TGTGCCAGCGATCGGGACAGGGAGAGCGAGCAGTACTTC

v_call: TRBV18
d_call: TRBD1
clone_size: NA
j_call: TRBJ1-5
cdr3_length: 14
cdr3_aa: CASSPRQGPEPQHF
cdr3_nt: TGTGCCAGCTCACCAAGACAGGGGCCGGAGCCCCAGCATTTT

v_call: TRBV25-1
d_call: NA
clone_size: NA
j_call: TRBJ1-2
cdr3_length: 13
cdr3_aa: CASSFRQGNGYTF
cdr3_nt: TGTGCCAGCAGTTTTCGTCAGGGGAATGGCTACACCTTC

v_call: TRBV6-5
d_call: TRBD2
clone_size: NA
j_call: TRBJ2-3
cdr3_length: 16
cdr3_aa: CASSYLGLAGLDTQYF
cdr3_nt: TGTGCCAGCAGTTACTTGGGACTAGCGGGACTAGATACGCAGTATTTT

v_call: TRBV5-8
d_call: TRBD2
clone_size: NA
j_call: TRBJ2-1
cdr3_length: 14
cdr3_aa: CASSLRLASNEQFF
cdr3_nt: TGTGCCAGCAGCTTGCGACTAGCGAGCAATGAGCAGTTCTTC

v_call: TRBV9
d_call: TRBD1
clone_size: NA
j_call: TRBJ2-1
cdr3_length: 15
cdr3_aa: CASSPRTGGLNEQFF
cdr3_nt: TGTGCCAGCAGCCCACGGACAGGGGGCCTGAATGAGCAGTTCTTC

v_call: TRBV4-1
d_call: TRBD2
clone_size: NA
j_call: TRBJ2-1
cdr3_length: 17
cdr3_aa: CASSQDPAGLSYNEQFF
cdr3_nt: TGCGCCAGCAGCCAAGACCCAGCGGGATTATCCTACAATGAGCAGTTCTTC

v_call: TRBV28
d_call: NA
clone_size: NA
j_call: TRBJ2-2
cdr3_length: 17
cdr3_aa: CASSPPEGRSNTGELFF
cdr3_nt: TGTGCCAGCAGTCCCCCGGAGGGGCGATCGAACACCGGGGAGCTGTTTTTT

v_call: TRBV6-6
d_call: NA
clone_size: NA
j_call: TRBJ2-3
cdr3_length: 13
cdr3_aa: CASSISSTDTQYF
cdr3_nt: TGTGCCAGCAGCATTAGTAGCACAGATACGCAGTATTTT

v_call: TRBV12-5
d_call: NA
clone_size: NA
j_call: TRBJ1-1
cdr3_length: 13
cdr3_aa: CASGLLPNTEAFF
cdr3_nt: TGTGCTAGTGGTTTGCTACCGAACACTGAAGCTTTCTTT

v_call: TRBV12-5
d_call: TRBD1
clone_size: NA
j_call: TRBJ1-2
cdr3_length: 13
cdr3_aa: CASGSGQGNGYTF
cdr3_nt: TGTGCTAGTGGTTCGGGACAGGGAAATGGCTACACCTTC

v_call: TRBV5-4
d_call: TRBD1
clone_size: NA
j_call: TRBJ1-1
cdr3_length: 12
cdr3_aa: CASSAWDREAFF
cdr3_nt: TGTGCCAGCAGCGCGTGGGACAGGGAGGCTTTCTTT

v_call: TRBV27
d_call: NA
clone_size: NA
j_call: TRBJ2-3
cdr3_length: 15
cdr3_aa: CASSWGQGSADTQYF
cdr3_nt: TGTGCCAGCAGTTGGGGTCAGGGATCGGCAGATACGCAGTATTTT

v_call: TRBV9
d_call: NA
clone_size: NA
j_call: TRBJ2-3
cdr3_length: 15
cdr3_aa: CASSVELRQPDTQYF
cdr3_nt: TGTGCCAGCAGCGTAGAACTGAGACAGCCAGATACGCAGTATTTT

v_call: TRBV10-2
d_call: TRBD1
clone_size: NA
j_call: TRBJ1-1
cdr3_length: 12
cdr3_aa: CASSPGTGEAFF
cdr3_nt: TGCGCCAGCAGTCCAGGGACAGGTGAAGCTTTCTTT

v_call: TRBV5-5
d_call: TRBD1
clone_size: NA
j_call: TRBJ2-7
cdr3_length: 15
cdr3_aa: CASRGTGTEAHEQYF
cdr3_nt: TGTGCCAGCAGGGGAACCGGGACAGAAGCCCACGAGCAGTACTTC

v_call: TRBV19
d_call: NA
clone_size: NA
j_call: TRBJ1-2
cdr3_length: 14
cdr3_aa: CASSITGSNYGYTF
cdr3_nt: TGTGCCAGTAGTATCACGGGTTCGAACTATGGCTACACCTTC

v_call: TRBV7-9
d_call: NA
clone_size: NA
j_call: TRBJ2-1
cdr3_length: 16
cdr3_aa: CASSLLAWSSYNEQFF
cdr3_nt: TGTGCCAGCAGCTTGCTAGCGTGGAGCTCCTACAATGAGCAGTTCTTC

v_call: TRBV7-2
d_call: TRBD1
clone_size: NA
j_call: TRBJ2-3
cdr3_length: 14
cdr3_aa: CASRPGGTRDTQYF
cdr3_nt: TGTGCCAGCAGACCAGGGGGCACCCGGGATACGCAGTATTTT

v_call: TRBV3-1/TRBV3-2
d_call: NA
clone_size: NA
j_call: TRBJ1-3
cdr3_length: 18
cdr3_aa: CASSQGTGGGRYGNTIYF
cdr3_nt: TGTGCCAGCAGCCAAGGGACCGGGGGAGGGCGTTACGGAAACACCATATATTTT

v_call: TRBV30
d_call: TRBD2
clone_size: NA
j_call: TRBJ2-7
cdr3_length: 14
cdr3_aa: CAWSVLREKGEQYF
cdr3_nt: TGTGCCTGGAGTGTGTTGCGGGAGAAGGGCGAGCAGTACTTC

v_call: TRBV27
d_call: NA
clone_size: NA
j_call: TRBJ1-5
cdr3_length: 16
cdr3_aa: CASSLIAGVLNQPQHF
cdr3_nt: TGTGCCAGCAGTTTAATCGCCGGGGTCCTCAATCAGCCCCAGCATTTT

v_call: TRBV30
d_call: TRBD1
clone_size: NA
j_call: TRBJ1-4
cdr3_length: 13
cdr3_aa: CAWSEGAGEKLFF
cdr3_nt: TGTGCCTGGAGTGAGGGGGCAGGAGAAAAACTGTTTTTT

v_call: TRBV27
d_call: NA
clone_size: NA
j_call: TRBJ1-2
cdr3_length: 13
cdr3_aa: CASSFGGHYGYTF
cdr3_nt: TGTGCCAGCAGTTTCGGGGGGCACTATGGCTACACCTTC

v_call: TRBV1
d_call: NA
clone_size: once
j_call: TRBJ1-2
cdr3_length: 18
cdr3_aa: CTSSQFSDQGPLGYGYTF
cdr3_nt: TGCACCAGCAGCCAATTCTCAGACCAGGGTCCCTTAGGGTATGGCTACACCTTC

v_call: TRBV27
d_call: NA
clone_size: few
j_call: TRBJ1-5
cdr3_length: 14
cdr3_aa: CASSLGQANQPQHF
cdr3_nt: TGTGCCAGCAGTTTAGGTCAGGCTAATCAGCCCCAGCATTTT